The 11 T cell receptor beta chains given below trace back to one sample, sequenced in a study of chemoradiotherapy in HPV16-positive cancers. TCRdb's copy holds only in-frame clones and misses some; the assay was immunoSEQ multiplex PCR. The repertoire has 9,500 to 15,000 clones, 70% to 90% of them found once; the top ten carry 2.8%. This sample comprised blood, obtained from a patient who underwent chemoradiotherapy. These receptors all come from a human donor with HPV-associated anogenital cancer.

A single count supports this clone. The chain recombines TRBV25-1 with TRBJ1-1; D is unclear. CDR3 size: 12 residues. V was clipped by 1 base and J by 12 bases, with 12 bases between them. Germline assignment: CDR1 MGHDK and CDR2 SYGVNS. The DNA of the CDR3 is TGTGCCAGCAGTGAATCTCATGGCCGTCCTTTCTTT. This translates into CASSESHGRPFF.

This rearrangement joins TRBV19 to TRBJ1-1, with D uncertain. The CDR3 is 13 residues long. With 2 bases removed from V and 1 base from J, the gap between germline ends came to 5 bases. The germline CDR1 and CDR2 sequences are LNHDA and SQIVND (reference sequence). CDR3 loop: CASSIFPNTEAFF. The CDR3 DNA is TGTGCCAGTAGTATATTTCCGAACACTGAAGCTTTCTTT.

The chain joins TRBV19 to TRBJ1-2; D uncertain. V was clipped by 3 bases and J by 5 bases, with 7 bases between them. This CDR3 is built from 12 residues. In germline, CDR1 is LNHDA, CDR2 SQIVND (reference sequence). CDR3: CASSMVGYGYTF. CDR3 sequence (DNA): TGTGCCAGTAGTATGGTCGGTTATGGCTACACCTTC.

The CDR3 protein is CASSLAGIYGYTF. As DNA, the CDR3 is TGTGCCAGCAGCTTAGCCGGGATCTATGGCTACACCTTC. The gene calls are TRBV7-2 and TRBJ1-2; D gene unclear. The germline CDR1 and CDR2 sequences are SGHTA and FQGNSA. This CDR3 contains 13 residues. V was clipped by 0 bases and J by 4 bases, with 6 bases between them.

The sample holds one count of this clone. This sequence joins TRBV7-8 and TRBJ1-2, with D possibly being TRBD1 (5 bases). The CDR3 is made up of 14 amino acids. The V and J ends lost 1 base and 6 bases respectively, with 12 bases between them. Germline CDR1 SGHVS, CDR2 FQNEAQ. The CDR3 here is CASSLVGDGDGYTF. CDR3 nucleotides: TGTGCCAGCAGCTTAGTGGGGGACGGCGATGGCTACACCTTC.

The J gene is TRBJ2-3, the V gene TRBV27, with D possibly matching TRBD2 (6 bases). The V and J ends lost 6 bases and 0 bases respectively, with 13 bases between them. This CDR3 is 15 amino acids long. The germline V gene encodes CDR1 MNHEY and CDR2 SMNVEV (reference sequence). The CDR3 here is CASSWRGPSTDTQYF. The CDR3 coding sequence is TGTGCCAGCAGCTGGCGGGGCCCTAGCACAGATACGCAGTATTTT.

The J gene is TRBJ2-1, the V gene TRBV7-2, with D possibly TRBD1 on 5 matching bases. Trimming stripped 6 bases from V and 6 bases from J, with 15 bases between. Germline-derived CDR1 and CDR2 are SGHTA and FQGNSA. The CDR3 has 14 amino acids. The CDR3 here is CASRTDSFSNEQFF. DNA of the CDR3: TGTGCCAGCAGAACTGACAGTTTCAGCAATGAGCAGTTCTTC. Complete variable domain (other parts from reference TRBV7-2 and TRBJ2-1): GAGVSQSPSNKVTEKGKDVELRCDPISGHTALYWYRQSLGQGLEFLIYFQGNSAPDKSGLPSDRFSAERTGGSVSTLTIQRTQQEDSAVYLCASRTDSFSNEQFFGPGTRLTVL.

V is TRBV2 and J is TRBJ2-5; tentatively, D is TRBD1 (5 bases). Trimming took off 11 bases at V and 0 bases at J, with 7 bases between the two ends. The CDR3 covers 11 residues. The germline V gene has CDR1 SNHLY and CDR2 FYNNEI. As DNA, the CDR3 is TGTGCCGTAGGGGACCAAGAGACCCAGTACTTC. Residues: CAVGDQETQYF.

This sequence joins TRBV12-1 and TRBJ2-3. TRBV12-1 is reported as a pseudogene. The CDR3 extends over 14 amino acids. CDR3 in DNA: TGTGCCAGCAGCTTGTTGGACGGCCAGAGGACGCAGTATTTT. Encoded protein: CASSLLDGQRTQYF.

The rearrangement joins TRBV2 to TRBJ1-3; tentative D call: TRBD1 (6 bases). The CDR3 is made up of 14 amino acids. V lost 7 bases, J lost 0 bases, and 10 bases lay in between. Germline lookup yields CDR1 SNHLY and CDR2 FYNNEI. This CDR3 is CASMTGISGNTIYF. CDR3 sequence (DNA): TGTGCCAGCATGACAGGAATCTCTGGAAACACCATATATTTT.

V and J are TRBV13 and TRBJ1-2; maybe TRBD1 (5 bases). V lost 7 bases to trimming and J lost 8 bases, with 17 bases between them. The CDR3 totals 13 residues. Per germline, CDR1 PRHDT and CDR2 FYEKMQ (reference sequence). CDR3 sequence reads: CASKPGQWKGYTF. The CDR3 region has the DNA TGTGCCAGCAAACCAGGGCAATGGAAAGGCTACACCTTC.